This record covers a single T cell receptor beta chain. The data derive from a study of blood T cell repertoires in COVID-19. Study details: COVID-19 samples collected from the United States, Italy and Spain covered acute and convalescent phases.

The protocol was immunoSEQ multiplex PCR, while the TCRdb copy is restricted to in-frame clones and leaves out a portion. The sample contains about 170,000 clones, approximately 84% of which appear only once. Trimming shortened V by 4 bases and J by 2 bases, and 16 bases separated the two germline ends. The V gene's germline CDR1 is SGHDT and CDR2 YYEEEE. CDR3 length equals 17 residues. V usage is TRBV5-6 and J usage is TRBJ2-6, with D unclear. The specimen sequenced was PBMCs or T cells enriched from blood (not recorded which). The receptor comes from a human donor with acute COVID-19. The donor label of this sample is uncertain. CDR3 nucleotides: TGTGCCAGCAGCCTCCGGGTCGGAAACCCTGGGGCCAACGTCCTGACTTTC. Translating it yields CASSLRVGNPGANVLTF.